Here is one T cell receptor (beta chain) with its context. The data were taken from a study of blood T cell repertoires in COVID-19. Study background: The cDNA or gDNA used as material had been derived from T cells, B-cell-depleted T cells, or PBMCs.

As processed by the authors: Counts of nucleated cells, estimated from reference gene primer amplification, were obtained. Only in-frame clones appear in the TCRdb table, and some are missing; sequencing was by immunoSEQ multiplex PCR. V, J and clone size reflect that table, while D and trimming were determined from the DNA. Found here are some 460,000 clones, approximately 86% of them singletons; the top ten hold 0.7%. The CDR3 contains 14 residues. With V trimmed by 1 base and J by 2 bases, 1 base remained unmatched. CDR1 is MGHRA and CDR2 is YSYEKL in the germline V gene. J is TRBJ1-2 and V is TRBV4-1, with 7 bases matching TRBD1. The material sequenced was PBMCs or T cells enriched from blood (not recorded which). The sequence was obtained from a woman in her late teens or twenties who had recovered from COVID-19. As DNA, the CDR3 is TGCGCCAGCAGCCAAGTGGGACAGAACTATGGCTACACCTTC. It is translated as CASSQVGQNYGYTF.